The 11 T cell receptor beta chains listed next were all sequenced from one sample in a study of response to subunit inactivated influenza vaccine. TCRdb reprocessed the RT-PCR reads via MiXCR and lists one record per CDR3 protein. This sample has 400,000 to 650,000 distinct CDR3 sequences, with around 7.9% found just once. The sample was PBMCs from blood, taken roughly 24 months after vaccination. The receptor set was obtained from a man between 50 and 75 years old who received an inactivated influenza vaccine.

This clonotype has just a few counts. The genes are TRBV12-3 or TRBV12-4 and TRBJ2-7; a possible D gene is TRBD1 (5 bases). Trimming took off 5 bases at V and 6 bases at J, with 11 bases between the two ends. The CDR3 contains 12 residues. CDR3 in amino acids: CASSPVGVEQYF. DNA of the CDR3: TGTGCCAGCAGTCCCGTAGGGGTCGAGCAGTACTTC.

This clonotype was counted many times. This chain links TRBV11-3 with TRBJ2-1; tentatively, D is TRBD1 or TRBD2 (5 bases each). The CDR3 has 15 residues. Trimming left V 5 bases short and J 2 bases short, with 13 bases between. Germline values: CDR1 SGHNT, CDR2 YENEEA. CDR3 sequence (DNA): TGTGCCAGCAGCCTGAGGGGTTACCCCTACAATGAGCAGTTCTTC. Protein product: CASSLRGYPYNEQFF.

This clonotype was found a few times. The chain links TRBV6-1 to TRBJ2-2; 7 positions match TRBD1. The CDR3 is made up of 14 amino acids. J was trimmed by 6 bases and V by 5 bases; bases with no gene match: 6. Per germline, CDR1 MNHNS and CDR2 SASEGT. CDR3 residues: CASSLTQGPGELFF. As DNA, the CDR3 is TGTGCCAGCAGTCTTACACAGGGGCCCGGGGAGCTGTTTTTT.

This clonotype has a count of ten or more. For the CDR3, the DNA is TGTGCCAGCAGTTACTCGGACAGGGGAGTTTACAATGAGCAGTTCTTC. The encoded protein is CASSYSDRGVYNEQFF. The chain has TRBV6-2 or TRBV6-3 and TRBJ2-1, with 9 bases that match TRBD1. Losses at the gene ends were 0 bases for V and 4 bases for J; bases not matched to a gene: 4. This CDR3 is 16 amino acids long. Germline V gives CDR1 MNHEY, CDR2 SVGEGT.

This clonotype was seen many times. The V and J genes are TRBV10-3 and TRBJ1-1; 7 bases match TRBD1. The CDR3 length is 13 residues. V lost 3 bases, J lost 5 bases, and 3 bases stayed unmatched. Germline CDR1 is ENHRY and CDR2 is SYGVKD. CDR3 sequence: CAISDQGVTEAFF. The CDR3, as DNA: TGTGCCATCAGTGATCAGGGGGTGACTGAAGCTTTCTTT.

Ten or more counts support this clonotype. V is TRBV7-8 and J is TRBJ2-1, with TRBD2 matching 10 bases. The V gene's germline CDR1 is SGHVS and CDR2 FQNEAQ. J gave up 1 base and V 5 bases, and 8 bases lay outside the gene matches. This CDR3 region has 17 residues. The CDR3 DNA reads as TGTGCCAGCAGCATTTGGACTAGCGGCTCATCCTACAATGAGCAGTTCTTC. Amino acid sequence: CASSIWTSGSSYNEQFF.

The chain is built from TRBV24-1 and TRBJ2-2, with 7 nucleotides matching TRBD2. There are 15 residues in the CDR3. V gave up 2 bases and J gave up 7 bases; unmatched junction bases: 6. From germline, CDR1 is KGHDR and CDR2 SFDVKD. The CDR3 sequence is CATSDWGTTSGELFF. The CDR3 DNA follows: TGTGCCACCAGTGATTGGGGGACTACCAGCGGGGAGCTGTTTTTT.

V is TRBV4-1 and J is TRBJ2-3, with D uncertain. Germline V lookup: CDR1 MGHRA, CDR2 YSYEKL. The CDR3 totals 15 residues. V was trimmed by 0 bases and J by 0 bases, leaving 7 bases between them. CDR3 bases: TGCGCCAGCAGCCAAGATAAACGGAGCACAGATACGCAGTATTTT. It specifies CASSQDKRSTDTQYF.

The gene calls are TRBV5-5 and TRBJ2-7, with D possibly TRBD1 on 6 matching bases. The germline V gene has CDR1 SGHKS and CDR2 YYEKEE (reference sequence). V was shortened by 4 bases and J by 4 bases, with 21 bases between the two germline ends. This CDR3 comprises 16 residues. The CDR3 DNA reads TGTGCCAGCAGCATTTCCGGGACGGCGAGGGGGTACGAGCAGTACTTC. Its protein is CASSISGTARGYEQYF.

This clonotype was counted many times. The chain is built from TRBV12-3 or TRBV12-4 and TRBJ2-7; 13 bases align to TRBD2. Germline trimming cut 5 bases from V and 2 bases from J; bases unmatched to any gene: 0. CDR3 size: 14 residues. The CDR3 loop is CASSTSGRAYEQYF. For the CDR3, the DNA is TGTGCCAGCAGTACTAGCGGGAGGGCCTACGAGCAGTACTTC.

This clonotype was counted at least ten times. The V call is TRBV5-5, the J call TRBJ2-7, with 11 bases identical to TRBD2. This CDR3 contains 17 residues. Trimming removed 0 bases from V and 3 bases from J; junction bases left unmatched: 8. Germline-derived CDR1 and CDR2 are SGHKS and YYEKEE (reference sequence). The CDR3 DNA sequence: TGTGCCAGCAGCTTGGGCCCTACTAGCGGGAGATTCTACGAGCAGTACTTC. Translating it yields CASSLGPTSGRFYEQYF.